The TCR beta chain under discussion was sequenced for a study of T-cell reconstitution after alpha-beta-depleted transplantation in children. Study results and caveats: After transplant, at about two months, alpha-beta T cells were reportedly derived from several hundred expanded graft clones. Newly produced T cells mostly accounted for T-cell counts and diversity one year post-transplant. For some patients, TCRbeta diversity was high at day 60 because of recipient T cells and thymic progenitors that survived.

Unique molecular identifiers were incorporated into the prepared TCRbeta library. From the PCR reads, TCRdb called clonotypes with MiXCR, one entry per CDR3 protein. Of some 600,000 distinct CDR3 sequences listed, roughly 13% are singletons. After removal of 1 base from V and 4 bases from J, the junction contained 6 bases not matched to a gene. In germline, CDR1 is MNHEY, CDR2 SVGAGI. The CDR3 sequence is 17 residues long. This clonotype was detected a few times. Its target is unknown. The chain employs TRBV6-5 and TRBJ2-2; 10 bases fit TRBD1. This specimen consisted of PBMCs, mostly from graft donor cells, obtained 360 days after TCRalphabeta/CD19-depleted stem cell transplant. The sequence was collected from a male patient under 18 who had a stem cell transplant for acute myeloid leukemia, so the T cells may come from the graft donor. The CDR3 loop reads CASSYLIGQGGTGELFF. The CDR3 DNA follows: TGTGCCAGCAGTTACTTGATCGGACAGGGGGGCACCGGGGAGCTGTTTTTT.